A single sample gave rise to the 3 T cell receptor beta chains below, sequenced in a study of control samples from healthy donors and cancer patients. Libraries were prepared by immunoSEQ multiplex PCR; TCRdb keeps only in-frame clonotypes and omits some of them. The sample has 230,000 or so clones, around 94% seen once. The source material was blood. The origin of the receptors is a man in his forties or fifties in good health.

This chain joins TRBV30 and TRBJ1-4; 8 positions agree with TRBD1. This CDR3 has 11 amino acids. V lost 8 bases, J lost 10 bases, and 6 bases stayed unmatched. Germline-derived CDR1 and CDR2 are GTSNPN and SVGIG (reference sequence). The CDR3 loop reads CAGQQGVKLFF. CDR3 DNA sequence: TGTGCCGGGCAACAGGGGGTAAAACTGTTTTTT.

The CDR3 region is CASSYAAGSTDTQYF. The CDR3 nucleotides are TGTGCCAGCAGTTACGCGGCAGGAAGCACAGATACGCAGTATTTT. This chain links TRBV6-5 with TRBJ2-3; unclear D gene. This CDR3 is built from 15 residues. CDR1 MNHEY and CDR2 SVGAGI come from the germline V gene. V gave up 2 bases and J gave up 0 bases, with 9 bases separating them.

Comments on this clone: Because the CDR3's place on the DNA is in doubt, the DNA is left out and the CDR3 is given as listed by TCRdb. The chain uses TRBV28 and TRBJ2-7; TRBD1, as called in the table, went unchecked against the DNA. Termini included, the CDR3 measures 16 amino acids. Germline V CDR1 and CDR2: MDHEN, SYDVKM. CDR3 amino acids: CASSSSDRALSYEQYV.